The 23 T cell receptor beta chains given below trace back to one sample, sequenced in a study of cytomegalovirus exposure and HLA in healthy donors. Amplification used 60 Vbeta primers and 13 Jbeta primers. Generated by immunoSEQ multiplex PCR, the TCRdb table keeps only in-frame clones and is missing some. This sample has about 87,000 clones; about 8% occur once, and the top ten carry under 3%. Sequencing input: PBMCs. The receptors were gathered from a man between 50 and 59 years old in good health and CMV-seronegative.

This clone came up a few times. This chain uses TRBV28 with TRBJ2-7; D is possibly TRBD2 (5 bases). Trimming stripped 3 bases from V and 5 bases from J, with 8 bases between. Germline assignment: CDR1 MDHEN and CDR2 SYDVKM. The CDR3 spans 12 residues. The CDR3 DNA is TGTGCCAGCAGTTTGGAGGTAGACGAGCAGTACTTC. Its protein is CASSLEVDEQYF.

The CDR3 is CASSVDGYGSQPQHF. CDR3 in DNA: TGCGCCAGCAGCGTCGACGGATACGGGTCCCAGCCCCAGCATTTT. The J gene is TRBJ1-5, the V gene TRBV5-1; D call uncertain. Looked up from germline, CDR1 is SGHRS and CDR2 is YFSETQ. V was shortened by 4 bases and J by 7 bases, with 18 bases between the two germline ends. This CDR3 contains 15 residues.

V and J are TRBV7-2 and TRBJ2-7; TRBD1 matches at 11 bases. CDR3 size: 16 residues. CDR1 is SGHTA and CDR2 is FQGNSA in the germline V gene. V was clipped by 2 bases and J by 2 bases; unmatched bases: 5. The CDR3 protein is CASSLNSGQGAYEQYF. In DNA, the CDR3 is TGTGCCAGCAGCTTAAATTCGGGACAGGGGGCCTACGAGCAGTACTTC.

The rearrangement links TRBV21-1 to TRBJ2-7; the D segment call TRBD2 is taken from the table without a DNA check. TRBV21-1 is listed as a pseudogene. The CDR3 spans 11 residues. The CDR3 reads CASTPRREQYF. Written as DNA, the CDR3 is TGTGCCAGCACCCCCCGTCGGGAGCAGTACTTC.

In its sample, this clone was seen a few times. The V gene is TRBV28, the J gene TRBJ2-1; TRBD1 matches 8 bases. Looked up from germline, CDR1 is MDHEN and CDR2 is SYDVKM. The CDR3 is 13 residues long. V shed 6 bases and J 9 bases; nucleotides not matched to a gene: 7. This CDR3 is CASSIDRGGEQFF. CDR3 sequence (DNA): TGTGCCAGCAGCATCGACAGGGGAGGTGAGCAGTTCTTC.

This clone was seen a few times. This rearrangement joins TRBV28 to TRBJ2-7, with a weak D call TRBD1 (5 bases). CDR1 and CDR2 from the germline V gene are MDHEN and SYDVKM. V was cut by 10 bases and J by 5 bases, with 15 bases left in between. The CDR3 totals 12 residues. The CDR3 DNA reads as TGTGCCACCTGGGCAGGGTTCAACGAGCAGTACTTC. Translation: CATWAGFNEQYF.

There are a few counts of this clone. This chain links TRBV28 with TRBJ2-7, with TRBD1 as a possible D gene (6 bases). In germline, CDR1 is MDHEN, CDR2 SYDVKM. Trimming left V 2 bases short and J 5 bases short, with 7 bases between. There are 12 residues in the CDR3. CDR3 residues: CASSLGGHEQYF. As DNA, the CDR3 is TGTGCCAGCAGTTTAGGGGGCCACGAGCAGTACTTC.

This clone showed up just a few times. This chain links TRBV2 with TRBJ1-4; TRBD1 matches 10 bases. Per the germline V gene, CDR1 is SNHLY and CDR2 is FYNNEI. This CDR3 comprises 16 residues. Trimming cost V 6 bases and J 8 bases; bases outside gene matches: 12. The CDR3 nucleotides are TGTGCCAGCAGGACATGGGACAGGGGCAGGCAAGAAAAACTGTTTTTT. This gives the protein CASRTWDRGRQEKLFF.

The chain employs TRBV30 and TRBJ1-2; D call uncertain. Germline V gene sequence: CDR1 GTSNPN, CDR2 SVGIG (reference sequence). V gave up 0 bases and J gave up 0 bases, with 5 bases separating them. The CDR3 is 13 amino acids. The CDR3 sequence is CAWSVNANYGYTF. The CDR3 DNA follows: TGTGCCTGGAGTGTCAATGCTAACTATGGCTACACCTTC.

The V gene is TRBV7-2, the J gene TRBJ1-2; 9 bases fit TRBD1. V was pared by 0 bases and J by 4 bases, with 3 bases of the junction left unmatched. CDR3 length: 15 amino acids. Germline V gene sequence: CDR1 SGHTA, CDR2 FQGNSA. The CDR3 bases are TGTGCCAGCAGCTTAGCGGGGACAGGGTTCTATGGCTACACCTTC. Residues: CASSLAGTGFYGYTF. Drawing the rest from reference TRBV7-2 and TRBJ1-2, the complete variable domain is GAGVSQSPSNKVTEKGKDVELRCDPISGHTALYWYRQSLGQGLEFLIYFQGNSAPDKSGLPSDRFSAERTGGSVSTLTIQRTQQEDSAVYLCASSLAGTGFYGYTFGSGTRLTVV.

The rearrangement uses TRBV12-2 and TRBJ2-1; TRBD2, as called in the table, went unchecked against the DNA. TRBV12-2 constitutes a pseudogene. The CDR3 contains 18 residues. CDR3 coding DNA: TGTGCAAGTCGCTTAGCAGCTCTACTCCGGGAGGGAGACAATGAGCAGTTCTTC. Translated, it gives CASRLAALLREGDNEQFF.

J is TRBJ2-2 and V is TRBV6-6; a weak D match, TRBD1 (6 bases). The CDR3 is 15 residues long. V dropped 5 bases and J dropped 7 bases, with 17 bases sitting between them. CDR1 and CDR2 from the germline V gene are MNHNY and SVGAGI (reference sequence). In nucleotides, the CDR3 is TGTGCCAGCAGTGTGACAGGTCCTTGGGGCGGGGAGCTGTTTTTT. Its protein is CASSVTGPWGGELFF.

The table lists this clone with a few counts. The chain links TRBV28 to TRBJ1-6; D is ambiguous. The CDR3 is 12 residues long. The V gene lost 6 bases and the J gene lost 9 bases, with 9 bases spanning the gap. Germline V gene sequence: CDR1 MDHEN, CDR2 SYDVKM. CDR3 in DNA: TGTGCCAGCAGCCCACTGAGTTCACCCCTCCACTTT. Protein sequence: CASSPLSSPLHF.

The V gene is TRBV9, the J gene TRBJ2-7; 10 bases map to TRBD2. The CDR3 is 15 residues long. V was pared by 0 bases and J by 5 bases, with 5 bases of the junction left unmatched. Per germline, CDR1 SGDLS and CDR2 YYNGEE. CDR3 nucleotide sequence: TGTGCCAGCAGCGTAGGGCAGCGGGGGGGGAACGAGCAGTACTTC. Protein sequence: CASSVGQRGGNEQYF. Full variable domain (outside the CDR3, taken from reference TRBV9 and TRBJ2-7): DSGVTQTPKHLITATGQRVTLRCSPRSGDLSVYWYQQSLDQGLQFLIQYYNGEERAKGNILERFSAQQFPDLHSELNLSSLELGDSALYFCASSVGQRGGNEQYFGPGTRLTVT.

The rearrangement links TRBV9 to TRBJ2-5; 10 bases fit TRBD1. The CDR3 has 15 residues. J lost 4 bases, V lost 2 bases, and 5 bases had no gene match. Germline V gene data show CDR1 as SGDLS and CDR2 as YYNGEE. This CDR3 is CASSVGDRGGETQYF. The CDR3 nucleotides are TGTGCCAGCAGCGTGGGGGACAGGGGAGGAGAGACCCAGTACTTC.

This clone was found a few times. In DNA, the CDR3 is TGCGCCAGCAGCCAAGATCTGACAGGGGGCCTGGGGACCGGGGAGCTGTTTTTT. Translation gives CASSQDLTGGLGTGELFF. J is TRBJ2-2 and V is TRBV4-3; the match to TRBD1 covers 10 bases. The CDR3 length is 18 residues. Germline CDR1 is LGHNA and CDR2 is YSLEER. The V gene end was trimmed by 0 bases and the J gene end by 5 bases; junction bases not matched to a gene: 9.

This clone was picked up a small number of times. The CDR3 nucleotides read TGTGCCAGCAGCTTAGCCGGCTTCCCAGGAGAGACCCAGTACTTC. Its protein product is CASSLAGFPGETQYF. The V call is TRBV7-6, the J call TRBJ2-5; D not certain. Trimming stripped 0 bases from V and 4 bases from J, with 12 bases between. The length of the CDR3 is 15 residues. Germline assignment: CDR1 SGHVS and CDR2 FNYEAQ.

The chain is built from TRBV6-1 and TRBJ2-2; a possible D gene is TRBD1 (6 bases). Trimming left V 2 bases short and J 1 base short, with 17 bases between. CDR1 and CDR2 (germline): MNHNS, SASEGT. The CDR3 consists of 18 residues. Here the CDR3 DNA reads TGTGCCAGCAGTGAACTTACCGGGACACTCGGGAACACCGGGGAGCTGTTTTTT. Protein sequence: CASSELTGTLGNTGELFF.

This clone occurred a few times. The chain carries TRBV18 and TRBJ2-2; 7 nucleotides align to TRBD1. Germline V gene lookup returns CDR1 KGHSH and CDR2 LQKENI. V was pared by 2 bases and J by 0 bases, with 3 bases of the junction left unmatched. This CDR3 comprises 16 residues. As DNA, the CDR3 is TGTGCCAGCTCACCAAACAGGGGTTCGAACACCGGGGAGCTGTTTTTT. Protein product: CASSPNRGSNTGELFF.

The chain has TRBV18 and TRBJ2-7, with 8 bases fitting TRBD1. Germline V gene data show CDR1 as KGHSH and CDR2 as LQKENI. V was pared by 3 bases and J by 5 bases, with 3 bases of the junction left unmatched. The CDR3 runs 13 residues. The CDR3 protein is CASSPRGRDEQYF. The CDR3 DNA reads as TGTGCCAGCTCACCCAGGGGGCGAGACGAGCAGTACTTC.

The gene calls are TRBV27 and TRBJ2-5; D not resolved. The CDR3 is made up of 16 amino acids. Germline CDR1 and CDR2: MNHEY and SMNVEV (reference sequence). The V gene lost 5 bases and the J gene lost 1 base, with 17 bases spanning the gap. The CDR3 nucleotides read TGTGCCAGCAGTGCAAGAGAGAAATCAATCCAAGAGACCCAGTACTTC. This codes for CASSAREKSIQETQYF.

This clone was picked up many times. The identical CDR3 is also encoded by other nucleotide sequences in the sample. The rearrangement joins TRBV5-6 to TRBJ2-2; 8 bases align to TRBD1. Looked up from germline, CDR1 is SGHDT and CDR2 is YYEEEE. The length of the CDR3 is 16 residues. V dropped 5 bases and J dropped 2; count of bases not matched to a gene: 8. The DNA for the CDR3 is TGTGCCAGCAGGCTTGGGTCAGGGGGCAACACCGGGGAGCTGTTTTTT. Encoded protein: CASRLGSGGNTGELFF. Based on the CDR3 plus reference TRBV5-6 and TRBJ2-2, the full variable domain is DAGVTQSPTHLIKTRGQQVTLRCSPKSGHDTVSWYQQALGQGPQFIFQYYEEEERQRGNFPDRFSGHQFPNYSSELNVNALLLGDSALYLCASRLGSGGNTGELFFGEGSRLTVL.

This clone was picked up a small number of times. The chain joins TRBV28 to TRBJ1-2; TRBD1 matches at 7 bases. CDR1 is MDHEN and CDR2 is SYDVKM in the germline V gene. The V segment lost 5 bases and the J segment 4 bases; nucleotides outside the gene matches: 13. The CDR3 has 16 residues. DNA of the CDR3: TGTGCCAGCAGTCGACAGGGCAGCGGGAGTACCTATGGCTACACCTTC. It codes for CASSRQGSGSTYGYTF.